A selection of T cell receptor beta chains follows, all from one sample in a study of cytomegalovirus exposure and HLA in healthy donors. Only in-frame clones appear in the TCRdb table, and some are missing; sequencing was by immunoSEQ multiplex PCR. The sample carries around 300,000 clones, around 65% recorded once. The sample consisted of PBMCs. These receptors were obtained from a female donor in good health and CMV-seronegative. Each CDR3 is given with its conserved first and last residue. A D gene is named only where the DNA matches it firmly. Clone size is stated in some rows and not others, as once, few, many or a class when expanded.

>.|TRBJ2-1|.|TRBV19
CASSISLPAREQFF
TGTGCCAGTAGTATTTCTCTCCCCGCGAGAGAGCAGTTCTTC
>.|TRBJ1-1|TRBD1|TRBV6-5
CASSSQGGTEAFF
TGTGCCAGCAGTTCCCAGGGGGGCACTGAAGCTTTCTTT
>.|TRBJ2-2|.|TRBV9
CACREEGTGELFF
TGTGCCTGCAGGGAGGAGGGTACCGGGGAGCTGTTTTTT
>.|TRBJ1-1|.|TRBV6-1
CDWPGHKLNTEAFF
TGTGACTGGCCGGGACACAAGTTGAACACTGAAGCTTTCTTT
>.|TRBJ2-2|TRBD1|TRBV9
CASSSYRGPGELFF
TGTGCCAGCAGCAGCTACAGGGGTCCCGGGGAGCTGTTTTTT
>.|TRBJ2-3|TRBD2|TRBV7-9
CASSLAAGGPTDTQYF
TGTGCCAGCAGCTTAGCGGCGGGGGGACCCACAGATACGCAGTATTTT
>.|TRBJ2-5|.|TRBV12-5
CASGPLRGGETQYF
TGTGCTAGTGGCCCCCTTAGGGGTGGGGAGACCCAGTACTTC
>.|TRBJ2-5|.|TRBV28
CASSIQPQETQYF
TGTGCCAGCAGTATACAGCCTCAAGAGACCCAGTACTTC
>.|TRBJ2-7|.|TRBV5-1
CASSTGFTGRSYEQYF
TGCGCCAGCAGCACCGGATTCACAGGGCGCTCCTACGAGCAGTACTTC
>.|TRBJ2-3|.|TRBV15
CATSREEWDTQYF
TGTGCCACCAGCAGAGAGGAGTGGGATACGCAGTATTTT
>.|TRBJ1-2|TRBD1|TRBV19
CASSGQGQGSGYTF
TGTGCCAGTTCCGGACAGGGGCAAGGGAGTGGCTACACCTTC
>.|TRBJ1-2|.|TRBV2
CASRPNRSPYGYTF
TGTGCCAGCAGGCCGAACAGGTCACCGTATGGCTACACCTTC
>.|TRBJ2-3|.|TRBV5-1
CASRWGPGSPDTQYF
TGCGCCAGCAGGTGGGGGCCTGGGTCTCCAGATACGCAGTATTTT
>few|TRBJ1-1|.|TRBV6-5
CASSYSRSKGTEAFF
TGTGCCAGCAGTTACTCGAGGTCGAAGGGGACTGAAGCTTTCTTT
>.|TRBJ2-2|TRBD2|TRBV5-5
CASSLEGPSGRGGITGELFF
TGTGCCAGCAGCTTGGAGGGGCCTAGCGGGAGAGGAGGGATCACCGGGGAGCTGTTTTTT
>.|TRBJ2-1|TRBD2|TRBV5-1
CASSPRLAGGSYNEQFF
TGCGCCAGCAGTCCACGACTAGCGGGAGGGTCCTACAATGAGCAGTTCTTC
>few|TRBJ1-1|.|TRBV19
CASSNGLDTEAFF
TGTGCCAGTAGTAATGGCCTGGACACTGAAGCTTTCTTT
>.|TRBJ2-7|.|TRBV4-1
CASSGFSGNLYEQYF
TGCGCCAGCAGTGGATTCAGCGGAAACTTATACGAGCAGTACTTC
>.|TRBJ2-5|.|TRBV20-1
CTAGSGETQYF
TGCACGGCGGGGAGTGGTGAGACCCAGTACTTC
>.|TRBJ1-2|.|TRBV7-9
CASSLAASYGYTF
TGTGCCAGCAGCTTGGCGGCCTCCTATGGCTACACCTTC
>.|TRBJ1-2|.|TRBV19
CAIGQSYGYTF
TGTGCCATCGGACAGTCCTATGGCTACACCTTC
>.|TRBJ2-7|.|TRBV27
CASRRQGKNEQYF
TGTGCCAGCAGGCGGCAGGGTAAGAACGAGCAGTACTTC
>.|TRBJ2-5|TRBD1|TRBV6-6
CASSRERDRIQETQYF
TGTGCCAGCAGCCGCGAAAGGGACAGAATCCAAGAGACCCAGTACTTC
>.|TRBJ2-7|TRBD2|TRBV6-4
CATRRVAGAHEQYF
TGTGCCACCAGGAGGGTAGCGGGAGCCCACGAGCAGTACTTC
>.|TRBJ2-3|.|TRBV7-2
CASSPDRPSTDTQYF
TGTGCCAGCAGCCCCGACAGACCTAGCACAGATACGCAGTATTTT
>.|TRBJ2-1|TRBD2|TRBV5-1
CASVLGTSEYNEQFF
TGCGCCAGCGTCCTCGGGACTAGCGAGTACAATGAGCAGTTCTTC
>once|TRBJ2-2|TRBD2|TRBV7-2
CASSLAGGRAGELFF
TGTGCCAGCAGCTTAGCGGGAGGGCGCGCCGGGGAGCTGTTTTTT
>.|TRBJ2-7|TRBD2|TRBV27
CASTRLAGGLYEQYF
TGTGCCAGCACAAGACTAGCGGGAGGCCTCTACGAGCAGTACTTC
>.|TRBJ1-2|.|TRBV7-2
CASSLNQNYGYTF
TGTGCCAGCAGCTTAAACCAGAACTATGGCTACACCTTC
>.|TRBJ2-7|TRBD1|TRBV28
CASSFGQGVSPDEQYF
TGTGCCAGCAGTTTCGGACAGGGGGTGTCTCCTGACGAGCAGTACTTC
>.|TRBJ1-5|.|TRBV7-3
CASSPSGMGGNQPQHF
TGTGCCAGCAGCCCTAGCGGGATGGGAGGCAATCAGCCCCAGCATTTT
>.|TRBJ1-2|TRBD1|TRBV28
CASWRGLGYTF
TGTGCCAGTTGGAGGGGGCTTGGCTACACCTTC
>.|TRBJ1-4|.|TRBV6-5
CASSYIIRGRNGKLFF
TGTGCCAGCAGTTACATAATCAGGGGTAGGAACGGAAAACTGTTTTTT
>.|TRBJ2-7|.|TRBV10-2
CASSEGAGWFSEQYF
TGCGCCAGCAGTGAAGGGGCAGGGTGGTTCTCCGAGCAGTACTTC
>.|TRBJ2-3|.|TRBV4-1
CASSQPRRWGRWGTDTQYF
TGCGCCAGCAGCCAACCCCGCCGCTGGGGGCGGTGGGGCACAGATACGCAGTATTTT
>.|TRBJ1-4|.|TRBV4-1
CASSQGAGVNLATNEKLFF
TGCGCCAGCAGCCAAGGGGCAGGGGTAAACCTTGCAACTAATGAAAAACTGTTTTTT
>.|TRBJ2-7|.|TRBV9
CASSVKGQNQIYEQYF
TGTGCCAGCAGCGTAAAAGGACAGAATCAAATTTACGAGCAGTACTTC
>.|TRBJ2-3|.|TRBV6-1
CASILDYTDTQYF
TGTGCCAGCATCTTGGACTACACAGATACGCAGTATTTT
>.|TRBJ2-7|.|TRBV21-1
CASSNTDSEMLKQYF
TGTGCCAGCAGCAATACGGATAGCGAAATGTTAAAGCAGTACTTC
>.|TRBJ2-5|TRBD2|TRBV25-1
CASTPLGEGSETQYF
TGTGCCAGCACCCCCCTAGGGGAGGGGTCAGAGACCCAGTACTTC
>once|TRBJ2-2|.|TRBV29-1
CSGVRLTGELFF
TGCAGCGGGGTTAGACTCACCGGGGAGCTGTTTTTT
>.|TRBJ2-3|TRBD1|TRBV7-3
CASSPTGMLDTQYF
TGTGCCAGCAGCCCGACAGGGATGTTGGATACGCAGTATTTT
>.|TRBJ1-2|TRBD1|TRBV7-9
CASSSRWGQGVYGYTF
TGTGCCAGCAGCTCCCGATGGGGACAGGGTGTCTATGGCTACACCTTC
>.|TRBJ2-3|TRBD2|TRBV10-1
CASGLAGTDTQYF
TGCGCCAGCGGACTAGCGGGAACAGATACGCAGTATTTT
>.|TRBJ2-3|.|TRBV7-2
CASSTPSFLRDTQYF
TGTGCCAGCAGCACTCCTAGTTTCCTAAGAGATACGCAGTATTTT
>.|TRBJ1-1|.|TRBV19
CASSQGRGAFF
TGTGCCAGTAGTCAGGGGAGGGGAGCTTTCTTT